Each of the 12 T cell receptor beta chains below was sequenced from the same sample in a study of T cell repertoires in cytomegalovirus infection. Their specific antigens are unknown. TCRdb reprocessed the reads via MiXCR and lists one record per CDR3 protein. The table records about 34,000 distinct CDR3 sequences, roughly 54% of them present only once. The sample in question was CD8+ T cells from cultured PBMCs, obtained from culture after CMV antigen stimulation. Receptor source: a human donor in good health (CMV status not recorded). Some clones in this sample may be carry-over from other donors' samples.

The rearrangement uses TRBV20-1 and TRBJ2-5, with TRBD2 matching 7 bases. The CDR3 runs 15 residues. CDR1 is DFQATT and CDR2 is SNEGSKA in the germline V gene (reference sequence). V shed 0 bases, J shed 5 bases, and the junction held 9 bases outside the gene matches. The DNA for the CDR3 is TGCAGTGCTAGAGATACGGGAGGCGCCGGGGAGACCCAGTACTTC. Translation gives CSARDTGGAGETQYF.

This clonotype occurred a few times. The V and J genes are TRBV5-5 and TRBJ1-5; D is possibly TRBD1 (6 bases). Germline CDR1 SGHKS, CDR2 YYEKEE (reference sequence). The CDR3 is 14 amino acids. V was shortened by 1 base and J by 8 bases, with 13 bases between the two germline ends. CDR3 DNA sequence: TGTGCCAGCAGCTTGACCATACAGGGAAAGCCCCAGCATTTT. Protein sequence: CASSLTIQGKPQHF.

V usage is TRBV4-1 and J usage is TRBJ2-1; 10 nucleotides agree with TRBD1. Per the germline V gene, CDR1 is MGHRA and CDR2 is YSYEKL. With V trimmed by 4 bases and J by 6 bases, 6 bases remained unmatched. The CDR3 totals 15 residues. This CDR3 reads CASSLPGQGLNEQFF. CDR3 sequence (DNA): TGCGCCAGCAGCCTACCGGGACAGGGGCTCAATGAGCAGTTCTTC.

V gene TRBV27 combines with J gene TRBJ2-1; TRBD2 is a possible D gene (6 bases). The CDR3 sequence is 17 residues long. V lost 2 bases, J lost 9 bases, and 23 bases lay in between. Germline V gene data show CDR1 as MNHEY and CDR2 as SMNVEV (reference sequence). CDR3 region: CASSLTVSGGRLGEQFF. Written as DNA, the CDR3 is TGTGCCAGCAGTTTAACAGTATCCGGAGGGCGTCTCGGTGAGCAGTTCTTC.

Comments on this clonotype: A read error may account for a junction end that differs from germline. The chain combines TRBV11-2 with TRBJ1-1, with D uncertain. Germline V gene data show CDR1 as SGHAT and CDR2 as FQNNGV. CDR3 length: 14 residues. The CDR3 loop reads CASSLSLGSTEALF. Written as DNA, the CDR3 is TGTGCCAGCAGCTTATCGCTAGGGAGCACTGAAGCTCTCTTT. Full variable domain (outside the CDR3, taken from reference TRBV11-2 and TRBJ1-1): EAGVAQSPRYKIIEKRQSVAFWCNPISGHATLYWYQQILGQGPKLLIQFQNNGVVDDSQLPKDRFSAERLKGVDSTLKIQPAKLEDSAVYLCASSLSLGSTEALFGQGTRLTVV.

This chain links TRBV2 with TRBJ2-7, with TRBD2 matching over 13 bases. V gave up 2 bases and J gave up 1 base; unmatched junction bases: 11. Germline V gene data show CDR1 as SNHLY and CDR2 as FYNNEI. The CDR3 covers 19 residues. CDR3 residues: CASSETTVGLAGTSYEQYF. The CDR3 coding sequence is TGTGCCAGCAGTGAAACCACCGTGGGACTAGCGGGGACTTCCTACGAGCAGTACTTC.

This clonotype was picked up a small number of times. The V call is TRBV7-8, the J call TRBJ2-5; TRBD1 agrees at 11 bases. CDR3 length: 16 residues. V lost 0 bases and J lost 3; bases outside the gene matches: 3. Germline V gives CDR1 SGHVS, CDR2 FQNEAQ. The DNA for the CDR3 is TGTGCCAGCAGCTTAGCGTGGACAGGGGGCGAAGAGACCCAGTACTTC. Amino acids: CASSLAWTGGEETQYF.

This chain uses TRBV7-2 with TRBJ1-4, with D tentatively TRBD1 (5 bases). CDR3 size: 13 residues. From germline, CDR1 is SGHTA and CDR2 FQGNSA. V was pared by 1 base and J by 11 bases, with 11 bases between. The CDR3 sequence is CASSLGNEGKLFF. CDR3 in DNA: TGTGCCAGCAGCTTAGGAAACGAGGGGAAACTGTTTTTT.

This clonotype was recorded a few times. V is TRBV7-2 and J is TRBJ2-5; D is undetermined. V gave up 1 base and J gave up 1 base, with 4 bases separating them. Germline-derived CDR1 and CDR2 are SGHTA and FQGNSA. There are 13 residues in the CDR3. CDR3 nucleotides: TGTGCCAGCAGCTTAGAGGGCCAAGAGACCCAGTACTTC. This codes for CASSLEGQETQYF.

This clonotype was detected many times. The rearrangement links TRBV7-2 to TRBJ1-5; D uncertain. The V and J ends lost 2 bases and 6 bases respectively, with 5 bases between them. The V gene's germline CDR1 is SGHTA and CDR2 FQGNSA. The CDR3 totals 12 residues. The CDR3 region is CASSLPGQPQHF. The DNA of the CDR3 is TGTGCCAGCAGCTTACCGGGTCAGCCCCAGCATTTT.

The rearrangement joins TRBV5-3 to TRBJ2-5; D gene unclear. TRBV5-3 is given ORF status, its function remaining uncertain. The V and J ends lost 8 bases and 5 bases respectively, with 10 bases between them. The CDR3 totals 11 residues. The CDR3 is CASSPPETQYF. The CDR3 nucleotides are TGTGCCAGCAGCCCCCCGGAGACCCAGTACTTC.

The rearrangement joins TRBV6-1 to TRBJ1-3, with 10 bases matching TRBD1. Germline CDR1 MNHNS, CDR2 SASEGT. This CDR3 is 16 amino acids long. Losses at the gene ends were 5 bases for V and 3 bases for J; bases not matched to a gene: 7. In DNA, the CDR3 is TGTGCCAGCAGTCGGGACAGGGGTTCCGGTGGAAACACCATATATTTT. It specifies CASSRDRGSGGNTIYF.